Following are 16 T cell receptor beta chains from one sample sequenced in a study of breast tumors, draining lymph nodes, adjacent tissues. Breast cancer patients provided tissue from their axillary draining lymph nodes. TCRdb reanalysed the multiplex PCR reads using MiXCR and keeps one entry per CDR3 protein. The sample has 200,000 to 300,000 distinct CDR3 sequences; under 35% are singletons. Sequencing was done on a sample of axillary lymph node tissue. The receptors originated from a female donor with breast cancer. Some clones in this sample may be carry-over from other donors' samples.

As regards this clonotype: This is likely a read error, given that the CDR3 carries no conserved phenylalanine or tryptophan at its end. The chain couples TRBV12-3 or TRBV12-4 to TRBJ2-5; 8 nucleotides agree with TRBD1. This CDR3 region has 13 residues. J lost 6 bases, V lost 6 bases, and 6 bases had no gene match. This CDR3 reads CASSFGQGQTQYL. The CDR3 DNA sequence: TGTGCCAGCAGCTTTGGACAGGGTCAGACCCAGTACCTC.

The table lists this clonotype with a few counts. The V gene is TRBV6-5, the J gene TRBJ2-3, with 10 bases matching TRBD2. V trimming: 6 bases; J trimming: 3 bases; junction bases outside the gene matches: 6. The CDR3 runs to 15 residues. Germline CDR1 is MNHEY and CDR2 is SVGAGI. The CDR3 sequence is CASRPAGGATDTQYF. The DNA for the CDR3 is TGTGCCAGCAGACCAGCGGGAGGGGCGACAGATACGCAGTATTTT.

This clonotype was counted many times. The V call is TRBV20-1, the J call TRBJ2-3; 8 positions agree with TRBD2. CDR1 and CDR2 (germline): DFQATT, SNEGSKA (reference sequence). Losses at the gene ends were 6 bases for V and 3 bases for J; bases not matched to a gene: 11. This CDR3 region has 15 residues. The CDR3: CSAPNKRENTDTQYF. CDR3 in DNA: TGCAGTGCCCCAAATAAGCGGGAGAATACAGATACGCAGTATTTT.

This clonotype has a count of ten or more. The CDR3 DNA follows: TGTGCCAGTAGTATGGGAGGGGGCTTAAGTGAGACCCAGTACTTC. Amino acids: CASSMGGGLSETQYF. The chain recombines TRBV19 with TRBJ2-5; possibly TRBD1 or TRBD2 for D (7 bases each). The CDR3 has 15 amino acids. Trimming removed 3 bases from V and 5 bases from J, with 16 bases in between. Germline assignment: CDR1 LNHDA and CDR2 SQIVND (reference sequence).

This clonotype was recorded at least ten times. The chain recombines TRBV10-3 with TRBJ2-7; 7 positions match TRBD1. This CDR3 is 11 amino acids long. Per the germline V gene, CDR1 is ENHRY and CDR2 is SYGVKD. V trimming: 7 bases; J trimming: 7 bases; junction bases outside the gene matches: 4. The CDR3 sequence: CAINGDSEQYF. CDR3 coding DNA: TGTGCCATCAACGGGGACAGTGAGCAGTACTTC.

Ten or more counts support this clonotype. The rearrangement joins TRBV19 to TRBJ1-2; TRBD1 aligns across 8 bases. The germline gives CDR1 LNHDA, CDR2 SQIVND (reference sequence). The CDR3 totals 16 residues. Unmatched junction bases numbered 12, after V lost 7 bases and J lost 2 bases. Written as DNA, the CDR3 is TGTGCCAGTAAACCAGGACAGGGCCCTCAGAACTATGGCTACACCTTC. It codes for CASKPGQGPQNYGYTF. The full variable domain, its missing parts supplied by reference TRBV19 and TRBJ1-2, is DGGITQSPKYLFRKEGQNVTLSCEQNLNHDAMYWYRQDPGQGLRLIYYSQIVNDFQKGDIAEGYSVSREKKESFPLTVTSAQKNPTAFYLCASKPGQGPQNYGYTFGSGTRLTVV.

This clonotype was seen ten or more times. The chain recombines TRBV15 with TRBJ2-2, with no clear D. Trimming cost V 0 bases and J 8 bases, with 7 bases left between them. The CDR3 consists of 13 residues. Germline CDR1 reads LNHNV; CDR2 reads YYDKDF (reference sequence). CDR3: CATSRENVGELFF. CDR3 bases: TGTGCCACCAGCAGAGAAAACGTAGGGGAGCTGTTTTTT.

This clonotype was seen repeatedly, ten times or more. The V gene is TRBV7-6, the J gene TRBJ2-5; D could derive from TRBD1 or TRBD2 (5 bases each). Looked up from germline, CDR1 is SGHVS and CDR2 is FNYEAQ. Trimming took 1 base from V and 4 from J, leaving 16 bases between them. This CDR3 spans 16 amino acids. CDR3 sequence: CASSLVGAASTETQYF. The CDR3 coding sequence is TGTGCCAGCAGCTTAGTCGGGGCTGCCAGCACAGAGACCCAGTACTTC.

Details on this clonotype: At one end the junction does not follow the germline gene, possibly because of a read error. The chain recombines TRBV20-1 with TRBJ2-6, with D uncertain. Germline-derived CDR1 and CDR2 are DFQATT and SNEGSKA (reference sequence). The length of the CDR3 is 12 residues. The CDR3 DNA is TGCAGTGCTAGAGTTGAGACAAACACTGAAGCTTTC. Encoded protein: CSARVETNTEAF.

The chain recombines TRBV7-9 with TRBJ2-1; TRBD2 might be the D (5 bases). The length of the CDR3 is 14 residues. Germline V gene data show CDR1 as SEHNR and CDR2 as FQNEAQ (reference sequence). Trimming took off 5 bases at V and 4 bases at J, with 12 bases between the two ends. The CDR3 coding sequence is TGTGCCAGCAGCCTCTGGACTCATTACAATGAGCAGTTCTTC. Translation gives CASSLWTHYNEQFF.

This clonotype was recorded many times. The CDR3 loop is CASSQIDRVTKTQYF. The CDR3 coding sequence is TGTGCCAGCAGCCAGATCGACAGGGTCACAAAGACCCAGTACTTC. This chain links TRBV4-2 with TRBJ2-5, with 7 bases aligning to TRBD1. CDR1 is LGHNA, CDR2 YNFKEQ, per germline. The CDR3 sequence is 15 residues long. V was clipped by 3 bases and J by 6 bases; unmatched bases: 10.

As concerns this clonotype: This may be a read error: a much more frequent sequence differs by one nucleotide. The V and J genes are TRBV30 and TRBJ2-2; D remains ambiguous. In germline, CDR1 is GTSNPN, CDR2 SVGIG (reference sequence). The CDR3 sequence is 14 residues long. The V end was cut by 1 base, the J end by 9 bases, with 15 bases between. DNA for the CDR3: TGTGCCTGGAGTGCAACCCGTCCCGAAAGGGAGCTGTTTTTT. Its translation is CAWSATRPERELFF. The variable domain in full, completed from reference TRBV30 and TRBJ2-2, reads SQTIHQWPATLVQPVGSPLSLECTVEGTSNPNLYWYRQAAGRGLQLLFYSVGIGQISSEVPQNLSASRPQDRQFILSSKKLLLSDSGFYLCAWSATRPERELFFGEGSRLTVL.

With respect to this clonotype: A much larger clone lies a single base off, so this may be a read error. This chain uses TRBV20-1 with TRBJ2-1; D unresolved. This CDR3 spans 12 amino acids. Germline V CDR1 and CDR2: DFQATT, SNEGSKA (reference sequence). CDR3 nucleotide sequence: TGCAGTGCTAGCGGGTCGCACAATGAGCCGTTCTTC. Translated: CSASGSHNEPFF.

In its sample, this clonotype was seen many times. The V and J genes are TRBV9 and TRBJ2-1; D possibly corresponds to TRBD2 (6 bases). The V gene's germline CDR1 is SGDLS and CDR2 YYNGEE. CDR3 length: 14 amino acids. Trimming removed 4 bases at V and 8 bases at J, with 16 bases between. CDR3 DNA: TGTGCCAGCAGCCCGCGGACGCGGGGCGATGAGCAGTTCTTC. The encoded protein is CASSPRTRGDEQFF.

This clonotype was detected ten times or more. The chain recombines TRBV6-6 with TRBJ1-4; D possibly corresponds to TRBD1 (6 bases). V was trimmed by 1 base and J by 5 bases, leaving 11 bases between them. The CDR3 contains 15 residues. CDR1 and CDR2 (germline): MNHNY, SVGAGI (reference sequence). This chain's CDR3 is CASSYFTGTNEKLFF. CDR3 in DNA: TGTGCCAGCAGTTACTTTACAGGGACGAATGAAAAACTGTTTTTT.

This clonotype was detected many times. This chain links TRBV11-1 with TRBJ2-5, with 15 positions matching TRBD2. Trimming took 1 base from V and 4 from J; bases not matched to a gene: 4. In germline, CDR1 is SGHAT, CDR2 FQDESV (reference sequence). This CDR3 contains 17 residues. CDR3 amino acids: CASSLGTSGRATETQYF. The CDR3 nucleotides are TGTGCCAGCAGCTTAGGGACTAGCGGGAGGGCCACAGAGACCCAGTACTTC.